These 23 T cell receptor beta chains share one sample of origin, sequenced in a study of blood T cell repertoires in COVID-19. Repertoires were generated with immunoSEQ multiplex PCR, while TCRdb's copy carries only in-frame clones and drops some. The table shows about 280,000 clones, with 88% occurring only once. The source material was PBMCs or T cells enriched from blood (not recorded which). The receptor source for this set is a woman in her 30s who had recovered from COVID-19.

The CDR3 region is CASSLRQGRDEQYF. The CDR3, as DNA: TGTGCCAGCAGTCTTCGACAGGGGAGGGACGAGCAGTACTTC. The rearrangement links TRBV2 to TRBJ2-7; perhaps TRBD1 as D (8 bases). Deletions cut 5 bases from V and 5 bases from J, with 16 bases between. Per germline, CDR1 SNHLY and CDR2 FYNNEI. The CDR3 has 14 residues.

The rearrangement joins TRBV25-1 to TRBJ2-7; the match to TRBD1 covers 9 bases. CDR1 MGHDK and CDR2 SYGVNS come from the germline V gene. This CDR3 comprises 15 residues. J gave up 4 bases and V 5 bases, and 9 bases lay outside the gene matches. CDR3 sequence reads: CASSKGQGMVYEQYF. CDR3 in DNA: TGTGCCAGCAGTAAAGGACAGGGGATGGTATACGAGCAGTACTTC.

The V gene is TRBV5-4, the J gene TRBJ2-5; D ambiguous. The CDR3 extends over 13 amino acids. Germline assignment: CDR1 SGHNT and CDR2 YYREEE (reference sequence). Trimming took 0 bases from V and 2 from J, leaving 5 bases between them. CDR3 bases: TGTGCCAGCAGCTTGGGACTGCAAGAGACCCAGTACTTC. This sequence encodes CASSLGLQETQYF.

The chain has TRBV19 and TRBJ2-3, with TRBD1 matching over 10 bases. CDR1 is LNHDA and CDR2 is SQIVND in the germline V gene (reference sequence). This CDR3 is 14 amino acids long. The V and J ends lost 7 bases and 6 bases, in that order; junction bases with no gene match: 7. The CDR3 loop reads CASNIGTGVDTQYF. CDR3 DNA sequence: TGTGCCAGTAATATTGGGACAGGGGTCGATACGCAGTATTTT.

The V gene is TRBV11-2, the J gene TRBJ2-7; TRBD1 matches at 11 bases. The CDR3 has 15 amino acids. Germline CDR1 reads SGHAT; CDR2 reads FQNNGV. V lost 4 bases and J lost 2; bases outside the gene matches: 4. The CDR3 DNA is TGTGCCAGCAGCTCGCAGGGACAGGGGGCCTACGAGCAGTACTTC. This translates into CASSSQGQGAYEQYF.

This chain joins TRBV27 and TRBJ1-4; 7 bases fit TRBD1. From germline, CDR1 is MNHEY and CDR2 SMNVEV (reference sequence). The CDR3 totals 16 residues. Germline trimming cut 3 bases from V and 3 bases from J; bases unmatched to any gene: 7. The CDR3 loop is CASSLRGRIANEKLFF. CDR3 DNA sequence: TGTGCCAGCAGTTTGAGGGGGCGGATAGCTAATGAAAAACTGTTTTTT.

The chain is built from TRBV19 and TRBJ1-2, with D unclear. V lost 5 bases, J lost 2 bases, and 12 bases lay in between. This CDR3 comprises 14 residues. CDR1 is LNHDA and CDR2 is SQIVND in the germline V gene (reference sequence). Written as DNA, the CDR3 is TGTGCCAGTAGTCAGCCCCAGGTGAACTATGGCTACACCTTC. Amino acids: CASSQPQVNYGYTF. Drawing the rest from reference TRBV19 and TRBJ1-2, the complete variable domain is DGGITQSPKYLFRKEGQNVTLSCEQNLNHDAMYWYRQDPGQGLRLIYYSQIVNDFQKGDIAEGYSVSREKKESFPLTVTSAQKNPTAFYLCASSQPQVNYGYTFGSGTRLTVV.

The gene calls are TRBV27 and TRBJ2-7; maybe TRBD2 (5 bases). V lost 4 bases and J 6 bases, leaving 22 bases between the germline ends. The length of the CDR3 is 16 residues. The germline CDR1 and CDR2 sequences are MNHEY and SMNVEV (reference sequence). The CDR3 spells CASSSSRRLSGLEQYF. CDR3 bases: TGTGCCAGCAGTTCTAGCCGTCGTCTTTCTGGGCTCGAGCAGTACTTC.

This clone has only one observation. CDR3 in DNA: TGTGCCAGCAGCTTTGGACAGATCATGAACACTGAAGCTTTCTTT. Protein product: CASSFGQIMNTEAFF. The J gene is TRBJ1-1, the V gene TRBV11-2, with a possible D match to TRBD1 (6 bases). CDR1 is SGHAT and CDR2 is FQNNGV in the germline V gene. The V gene lost 3 bases and the J gene lost 0 bases, with 11 bases spanning the gap. The CDR3 runs 15 residues.

The chain uses TRBV5-4 and TRBJ1-3; D is uncertain. Germline CDR1 reads SGHNT; CDR2 reads YYREEE (reference sequence). V was trimmed by 0 bases and J by 4 bases, leaving 5 bases between them. CDR3 size: 13 residues. CDR3 bases: TGTGCCAGCAGCTTGGGCGGAGGAAACACCATATATTTT. As protein: CASSLGGGNTIYF.

The chain joins TRBV2 to TRBJ1-2; D gene uncertain. The CDR3 length is 14 residues. V was shortened by 7 bases and J by 7 bases, with 19 bases between the two germline ends. CDR1 SNHLY and CDR2 FYNNEI come from the germline V gene. The CDR3 sequence is CASISREGIGGYTF. The CDR3 coding sequence is TGTGCCAGCATTTCGCGGGAGGGCATCGGTGGCTACACCTTC.

This clone has just one count. V and J are TRBV2 and TRBJ2-1, with D perhaps TRBD2 (6 bases). The CDR3 extends over 12 amino acids. Trimming shortened V by 3 bases and J by 12 bases, and 12 bases separated the two germline ends. Germline CDR1 reads SNHLY; CDR2 reads FYNNEI. The CDR3 loop is CASSDAGTVQFF. The DNA for the CDR3 is TGTGCCAGCAGTGATGCGGGAACAGTGCAGTTCTTC.

V gene TRBV7-8 combines with J gene TRBJ1-5; D ambiguous. Germline V gene data show CDR1 as SGHVS and CDR2 as FQNEAQ. V lost 1 base and J lost 4, with 14 bases in between. The CDR3 is 16 amino acids. CDR3 loop: CASSLGDGRRNQPQHF. As DNA, the CDR3 is TGTGCCAGCAGCTTAGGTGACGGTAGGAGGAATCAGCCCCAGCATTTT.

The V call is TRBV18, the J call TRBJ2-5; 8 positions match TRBD1. Germline lookup yields CDR1 KGHSH and CDR2 LQKENI. Trimming at V came to 6 bases and at J to 2 bases, leaving 2 bases not matched to a gene. This CDR3 has 13 residues. CDR3 DNA sequence: TGTGCCAGCTCGGGGGACAGGCAAGAGACCCAGTACTTC. Amino acid sequence: CASSGDRQETQYF.

The chain carries TRBV28 and TRBJ1-2; D is uncertain. CDR1 is MDHEN, CDR2 SYDVKM, per germline. The germline V and J ends were trimmed by 7 bases and 6 bases, with 18 bases remaining between them. The CDR3 is 14 amino acids. CDR3 in DNA: TGTGCCAGCACCCCGGGAGGGAGGATAGATGGCTACACCTTC. Its translation is CASTPGGRIDGYTF.

With regard to this clone: The same CDR3 also results from other DNA sequences found in this sample. The rearrangement joins TRBV18 to TRBJ1-4, with D hard to call. V lost 3 bases to trimming and J lost 5 bases, with 7 bases between them. Germline V lookup: CDR1 KGHSH, CDR2 LQKENI. The CDR3 is 13 amino acids. CDR3 sequence (DNA): TGTGCCAGCTCACCTCTACGGAATGAAAAACTGTTTTTT. Translating gives CASSPLRNEKLFF.

The J gene is TRBJ2-5, the V gene TRBV5-1, with a possible D match to TRBD1 (6 bases). CDR3 size: 14 residues. CDR1 is SGHRS and CDR2 is YFSETQ in the germline V gene. Trimming left V 7 bases short and J 1 base short, with 14 bases between. The CDR3 DNA reads as TGCGCCAGCGAACTACAGGGTCTCCAAGAGACCCAGTACTTC. Protein: CASELQGLQETQYF.

This chain uses TRBV7-2 with TRBJ2-4, with TRBD2 as a possible D gene (5 bases). Trimming cost V 3 bases and J 6 bases, with 9 bases left between them. The CDR3 is made up of 13 amino acids. Germline V gene sequence: CDR1 SGHTA, CDR2 FQGNSA. CDR3 nucleotide sequence: TGTGCCAGCAGCTTGGAGGACTCAAACATTCAGTACTTC. Its translation is CASSLEDSNIQYF. Filled out from reference TRBV7-2 and TRBJ2-4, the complete variable domain reads GAGVSQSPSNKVTEKGKDVELRCDPISGHTALYWYRQSLGQGLEFLIYFQGNSAPDKSGLPSDRFSAERTGGSVSTLTIQRTQQEDSAVYLCASSLEDSNIQYFGAGTRLSVL.

The rearrangement joins TRBV18 to TRBJ2-1; D is ambiguous. V was clipped by 3 bases and J by 3 bases, with 6 bases between them. Germline CDR1 reads KGHSH; CDR2 reads LQKENI. The CDR3 is 13 amino acids. The CDR3 sequence: CASSPPGYNEQFF. The CDR3 DNA follows: TGTGCCAGCTCACCTCCAGGCTACAATGAGCAGTTCTTC.

The chain combines TRBV11-2 with TRBJ1-5, with a tentative D call TRBD1 (6 bases). Germline-derived CDR1 and CDR2 are SGHAT and FQNNGV. The ends were cut back, 5 bases at V and 3 bases at J, with 11 bases in the middle. The CDR3 consists of 14 residues. This CDR3 is CASSPTGFNQPQHF. The CDR3 DNA is TGTGCCAGCAGCCCGACAGGATTCAATCAGCCCCAGCATTTT.

The rearrangement links TRBV16 to TRBJ2-2, with TRBD1 as a possible D gene (6 bases). This CDR3 comprises 15 residues. Germline V gives CDR1 KGHSY, CDR2 FQNENV. The V end was cut by 3 bases, the J end by 5 bases, with 13 bases between. The chain's CDR3 is CASSQDRHLTGELFF. The CDR3 DNA reads TGTGCCAGCAGCCAGGACAGACACCTAACCGGGGAGCTGTTTTTT.

The genes are TRBV5-1 and TRBJ1-2; no clear D. This CDR3 is built from 13 residues. Trimming stripped 0 bases from V and 9 bases from J, with 12 bases between. The germline V gene encodes CDR1 SGHRS and CDR2 YFSETQ. CDR3 loop: CASSLERGLSYTF. As DNA, the CDR3 is TGCGCCAGCAGCTTGGAGAGAGGTCTGAGCTACACCTTC.

This chain uses TRBV28 with TRBJ1-4, with 9 bases identical to TRBD1. The V gene end was trimmed by 7 bases and the J gene end by 6 bases; junction bases not matched to a gene: 9. There are 15 residues in the CDR3. Germline V lookup: CDR1 MDHEN, CDR2 SYDVKM. CDR3 sequence reads: CASTPTGQGYEKLFF. The CDR3 bases are TGTGCCAGCACCCCCACGGGACAGGGATATGAAAAACTGTTTTTT.